This section outlines one T cell receptor beta chain sequence together with its context. In the authors' workflow: Reference gene primers were amplified, and this amplification served to estimate nucleated cell counts. The assay was immunoSEQ multiplex PCR, and TCRdb's table has in-frame clones only and misses some. V and J calls and clone size are given by that table; D and trimming were obtained from the DNA. The sample comprises fewer than 350,000 clones, around 85% of which are singletons, and roughly 6.3% rests with the top ten. The data were taken from a study of blood T cell repertoires in COVID-19. Study background: The United States, Italy and Spain provided the acute and convalescent COVID-19 samples.

The V gene's germline CDR1 is MNHEY and CDR2 SVGEGT. Trimming cost V 4 bases and J 1 base; bases outside gene matches: 9. The CDR3 runs 18 residues. Assignments of participants to cohorts depended upon their own reported clinical history. Donors in Cohort 3 who had recovered were those with two negative PCRs, healthcare professional clearance, or resolution of their symptoms. What was sequenced was PBMCs or T cells enriched from blood (not recorded which). This TCR derives from a woman in her forties who had recovered from COVID-19. The chain combines TRBV6-2 or TRBV6-3 with TRBJ2-3; 12 nucleotides match TRBD2. CDR3 coding DNA: TGTGCCAGCAGTTCATCCGGGACTAGCGGGCTCCGCACAGATACGCAGTATTTT. Its translation is CASSSSGTSGLRTDTQYF.